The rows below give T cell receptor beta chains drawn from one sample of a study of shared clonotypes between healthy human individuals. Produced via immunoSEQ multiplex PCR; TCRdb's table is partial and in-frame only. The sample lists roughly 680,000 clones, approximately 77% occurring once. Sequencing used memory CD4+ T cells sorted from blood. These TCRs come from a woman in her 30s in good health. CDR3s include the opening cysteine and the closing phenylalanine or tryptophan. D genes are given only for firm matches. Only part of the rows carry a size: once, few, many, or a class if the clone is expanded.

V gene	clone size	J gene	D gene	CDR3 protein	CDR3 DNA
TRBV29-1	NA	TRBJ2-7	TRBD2	CSAKAGGILEQYF	TGCAGCGCCAAAGCGGGAGGGATTCTGGAGCAGTACTTC
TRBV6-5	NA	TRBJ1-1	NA	CASRYRNTEAFF	TGTGCCAGCAGGTACAGGAACACTGAAGCTTTCTTT
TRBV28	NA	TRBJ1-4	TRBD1	CASSLTPGGPTNEKLFF	TGTGCCAGCAGTTTAACCCCAGGGGGACCGACTAATGAAAAACTGTTTTTT
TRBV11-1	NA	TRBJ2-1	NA	CASSLIPGEQFF	TGTGCCAGCAGCTTAATCCCGGGCGAGCAGTTCTTC
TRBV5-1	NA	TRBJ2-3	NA	CASRHGADTQYF	TGCGCCAGCCGACACGGGGCAGATACGCAGTATTTT
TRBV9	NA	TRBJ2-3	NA	CASSLGTYTDTQYF	TGTGCCAGCAGCCTAGGGACCTACACAGATACGCAGTATTTT
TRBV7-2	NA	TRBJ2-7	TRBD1	CASSLWGRGTGSHEQYF	TGTGCCAGCAGCCTATGGGGACGGGGGACAGGGAGTCACGAGCAGTACTTC
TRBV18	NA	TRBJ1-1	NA	CASSPLGGETTEAFF	TGTGCCAGCTCACCGCTCGGAGGGGAGACCACTGAAGCTTTCTTT
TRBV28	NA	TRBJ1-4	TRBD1	CASSGASVRGLDEKLFF	TGTGCCAGCAGTGGGGCTAGCGTCAGGGGGCTGGATGAAAAACTGTTTTTT
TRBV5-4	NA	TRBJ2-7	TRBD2	CASSLADRGAYEQYF	TGTGCCAGCAGCTTGGCCGACCGGGGGGCCTACGAGCAGTACTTC
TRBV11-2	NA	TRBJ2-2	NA	CASSLPPGRTVKSTGELFF	TGTGCCAGCAGCTTACCTCCAGGTCGGACAGTCAAATCCACCGGGGAGCTGTTTTTT
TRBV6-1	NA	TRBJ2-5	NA	CASSEGATQYF	TGTGCCAGCAGTGAAGGGGCGACCCAGTACTTC
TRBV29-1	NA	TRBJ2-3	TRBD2	CSVVELAGGNTQYF	TGCAGCGTTGTAGAACTAGCGGGCGGGAATACGCAGTATTTT
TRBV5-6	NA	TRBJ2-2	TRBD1	CASRGQGRTGELFF	TGTGCCAGCAGGGGACAGGGGAGGACCGGGGAGCTGTTTTTT
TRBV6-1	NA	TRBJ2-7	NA	CASATGIEQYF	TGTGCCAGTGCAACAGGGATCGAGCAGTACTTC
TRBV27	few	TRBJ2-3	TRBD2	CASTALAGGTDTQYF	TGTGCCAGCACCGCCCTAGCGGGGGGCACAGATACGCAGTATTTT
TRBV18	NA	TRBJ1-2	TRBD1	CASSPRNPGQGTQTSGYTF	TGTGCCAGCTCACCACGAAACCCGGGACAGGGAACGCAAACATCTGGCTACACCTTC
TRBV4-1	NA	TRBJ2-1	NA	CASSQVRGALNEQFF	TGCGCCAGCAGCCAAGTGCGAGGGGCGCTCAATGAGCAGTTCTTC
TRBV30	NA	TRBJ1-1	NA	CAWSKGANTEAFF	TGTGCCTGGAGTAAAGGGGCGAACACTGAAGCTTTCTTT
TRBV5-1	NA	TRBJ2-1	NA	CASSLAGNSYNEQFF	TGCGCCAGCAGCTTGGCGGGGAATTCCTACAATGAGCAGTTCTTC